The next 29 T cell receptor beta chains were all read from a single sample in a study of cytomegalovirus exposure and HLA in healthy donors. Repertoires were generated with immunoSEQ multiplex PCR, while TCRdb's copy carries only in-frame clones and drops some. This sample carries around 71,000 clones, about 94% of them seen once, and the ten largest clones take under 1.5%. The sample consisted of PBMCs. The source is a young man in good health and CMV-seropositive.

The J gene is TRBJ2-2, the V gene TRBV11-2; TRBD2 aligns across 7 bases. The germline gives CDR1 SGHAT, CDR2 FQNNGV. The CDR3 loop spans 16 amino acids. V lost 0 bases, J lost 1 base, and 2 bases stayed unmatched. The CDR3 reads CASSLDLAVNTGELFF. The CDR3 region has the DNA TGTGCCAGCAGCTTAGATCTAGCGGTGAACACCGGGGAGCTGTTTTTT.

V and J are TRBV30 and TRBJ1-6; 12 bases align to TRBD1. The CDR3 totals 15 residues. Looked up from germline, CDR1 is GTSNPN and CDR2 is SVGIG (reference sequence). J was trimmed by 1 base and V by 7 bases; bases with no gene match: 2. The CDR3 DNA follows: TGTGCCTCGGGACAGGGGGCATCCTATAATTCACCCCTCCACTTT. Its protein is CASGQGASYNSPLHF.

The genes are TRBV23-1 and TRBJ2-5, with TRBD2 matching 11 bases. TRBV23-1 has ORF status, its function being uncertain. This CDR3 is built from 16 residues. The junction had 5 bases not matched to a gene; V was cut back by 4 bases and J by 1 base. The CDR3 DNA is TGCGCCAGCAGTCTACTAGCGGGGGCCTTCCAAGAGACCCAGTACTTC. It yields the protein CASSLLAGAFQETQYF.

This rearrangement joins TRBV14 to TRBJ2-1, with 9 bases aligning to TRBD1. The germline V gene has CDR1 SGHDN and CDR2 FVKESK. V shed 4 bases, J shed 4 bases, and the junction held 2 bases outside the gene matches. The CDR3 loop spans 14 amino acids. The CDR3 DNA reads as TGTGCCAGCAGCCCACAGGGGGCTTACAATGAGCAGTTCTTC. Amino acids: CASSPQGAYNEQFF. The full variable domain, with the rest looked up from reference TRBV14 and TRBJ2-1, is EAGVTQFPSHSVIEKGQTVTLRCDPISGHDNLYWYRRVMGKEIKFLLHFVKESKQDESGMPNNRFLAERTGGTYSTLKVQPAELEDSGVYFCASSPQGAYNEQFFGPGTRLTVL.

The rearrangement joins TRBV7-9 to TRBJ2-2; D unclear. CDR3 size: 12 residues. Per the germline V gene, CDR1 is SEHNR and CDR2 is FQNEAQ (reference sequence). V shed 3 bases and J shed 7 bases, with 6 bases lying between them. The CDR3 sequence: CASSLALGELFF. The CDR3 DNA is TGTGCCAGCAGCTTGGCTCTCGGGGAGCTGTTTTTT. Drawing the rest from reference TRBV7-9 and TRBJ2-2, the complete variable domain is DTGVSQNPRHKITKRGQNVTFRCDPISEHNRLYWYRQTLGQGPEFLTYFQNEAQLEKSRLLSDRFSAERPKGSFSTLEIQRTEQGDSAMYLCASSLALGELFFGEGSRLTVL.

The chain joins TRBV5-1 to TRBJ2-1; a possible D gene is TRBD1 (6 bases). The CDR3 runs 13 residues. Trimming shortened V by 4 bases and J by 5 bases, and 10 bases separated the two germline ends. Germline V CDR1 and CDR2: SGHRS, YFSETQ. CDR3 residues: CASSPGQNNEQFF. In DNA form, the CDR3 reads TGCGCCAGCAGCCCGGGACAAAACAATGAGCAGTTCTTC.

V usage is TRBV27 and J usage is TRBJ1-1; D is possibly TRBD1 (6 bases). This CDR3 spans 13 amino acids. V lost 8 bases to trimming and J lost 5 bases, with 15 bases between them. CDR1 MNHEY and CDR2 SMNVEV come from the germline V gene (reference sequence). The CDR3 is CASVPGGRTEAFF. In nucleotides, the CDR3 is TGTGCCAGCGTCCCCGGGGGGCGAACTGAAGCTTTCTTT.

The chain has TRBV7-8 and TRBJ2-4, with 10 bases lining up with TRBD1. This CDR3 is built from 16 residues. Germline V gene lookup returns CDR1 SGHVS and CDR2 FQNEAQ. V was clipped by 4 bases and J by 1 base; unmatched bases: 4. For the CDR3, the DNA is TGTGCCAGCAGCTCCGACAGGGGGCGTGCCAAAAACATTCAGTACTTC. Its translation is CASSSDRGRAKNIQYF.

V gene TRBV5-6 combines with J gene TRBJ1-1, with D perhaps TRBD1 (5 bases). CDR1 SGHDT and CDR2 YYEEEE come from the germline V gene. Trimming removed 3 bases at V and 6 bases at J, with 9 bases between. The CDR3 sequence is 12 residues long. The CDR3 here is CASSWGVSEAFF. The CDR3 bases are TGTGCCAGCAGCTGGGGCGTATCTGAAGCTTTCTTT.

The chain has TRBV30 and TRBJ1-6; unclear D gene. The V gene lost 2 bases and the J gene lost 7 bases, with 9 bases spanning the gap. This CDR3 has 13 amino acids. In germline, CDR1 is GTSNPN, CDR2 SVGIG (reference sequence). In nucleotides, the CDR3 is TGTGCCTGGAGTTTCGGGGTGAATTCACCCCTCCACTTT. This gives the protein CAWSFGVNSPLHF.

This chain joins TRBV19 and TRBJ1-1; possible D gene TRBD1, 6 bases. Germline CDR1 LNHDA, CDR2 SQIVND (reference sequence). The V and J ends lost 9 bases and 3 bases respectively, with 20 bases between them. This CDR3 is built from 15 residues. The CDR3, as DNA: TGTGCCAGCCACAGGGTCGCGAGAGGCTACACTGAAGCTTTCTTT. Translated, it gives CASHRVARGYTEAFF.

CDR3 nucleotide sequence: TGTGCCAGCAGTCCCCCCGAGCTAACTGGAAACACCATATATTTT. As protein: CASSPPELTGNTIYF. The gene calls are TRBV27 and TRBJ1-3; D gene ambiguous. V lost 5 bases, J lost 2 bases, and 13 bases lay in between. Germline V gene data show CDR1 as MNHEY and CDR2 as SMNVEV (reference sequence). The CDR3 loop spans 15 amino acids.

The gene calls are TRBV15 and TRBJ1-1, with D perhaps TRBD1 (5 bases). The CDR3 totals 13 residues. The V and J ends lost 5 bases and 4 bases respectively, with 11 bases between them. Germline loops: CDR1 LNHNV, CDR2 YYDKDF (reference sequence). This chain's CDR3 is CATSESRATEAFF. CDR3 bases: TGTGCCACCAGCGAGAGCAGGGCCACTGAAGCTTTCTTT.

This clone was detected only once. The CDR3: CASRDRGKNTEAFF. CDR3 DNA sequence: TGCGCCAGCAGAGATAGGGGAAAAAACACTGAAGCTTTCTTT. V gene TRBV4-1 combines with J gene TRBJ1-1; tentatively, D is TRBD1 (5 bases). Germline lookup yields CDR1 MGHRA and CDR2 YSYEKL. The CDR3 runs 14 residues. Trimming pared 6 bases from V and 2 bases from J, leaving 13 bases between.

The rearrangement joins TRBV15 to TRBJ2-6, with TRBD2 as a possible D gene (5 bases). Trimming took 7 bases from V and 7 from J, leaving 8 bases between them. From germline, CDR1 is LNHNV and CDR2 YYDKDF (reference sequence). The CDR3 consists of 12 residues. CDR3 protein: CATTEDANVLTF. The CDR3 region has the DNA TGTGCCACCACGGAGGACGCCAACGTCCTGACTTTC.

The chain uses TRBV11-3 and TRBJ2-5; 7 bases line up with TRBD2. Germline CDR1 reads SGHNT; CDR2 reads YENEEA. Trimming removed 11 bases from V and 5 bases from J; junction bases left unmatched: 5. The CDR3 covers 11 residues. CDR3 coding DNA: TGTGCCTGGATAGCGGGTGAGACCCAGTACTTC. Protein: CAWIAGETQYF.

The rearrangement uses TRBV28 and TRBJ1-6; 8 nucleotides align to TRBD1. V lost 3 bases and J lost 5; bases outside the gene matches: 3. The CDR3 spans 15 residues. Germline V CDR1 and CDR2: MDHEN, SYDVKM. For the CDR3, the DNA is TGTGCCAGCAGTTTGGCGACAGGGGATAATTCACCCCTCCACTTT. The encoded protein is CASSLATGDNSPLHF.

V and J are TRBV9 and TRBJ2-2, with D perhaps matching TRBD1 (6 bases). Trimming shortened V by 3 bases and J by 8 bases, and 20 bases separated the two germline ends. Germline V gene sequence: CDR1 SGDLS, CDR2 YYNGEE. The CDR3 loop spans 16 amino acids. CDR3 amino acids: CASSGRNRVVRGELFF. The DNA of the CDR3 is TGTGCCAGCAGCGGACGTAACAGGGTTGTCCGGGGGGAGCTGTTTTTT.

With respect to this clone: The sample holds other DNA sequences that translate to the same CDR3. The gene calls are TRBV7-2 and TRBJ2-2; no definite D call. The CDR3 extends over 13 amino acids. The V gene lost 5 bases and the J gene lost 1 base, with 5 bases spanning the gap. Germline CDR1 and CDR2: SGHTA and FQGNSA. CDR3 DNA: TGTGCCAGCAGCCTCCTGAACACCGGGGAGCTGTTTTTT. Its translation: CASSLLNTGELFF.

The CDR3 loop reads CASSLIRGLGGGELFF. CDR3 nucleotides: TGTGCCAGCAGCTTGATCCGGGGACTCGGAGGCGGGGAGCTGTTTTTT. The J gene is TRBJ2-2, the V gene TRBV5-5; possible D gene TRBD2, 6 bases. The CDR3 has 16 amino acids. V lost 1 base, J lost 7 bases, and 17 bases lay in between. CDR1 is SGHKS, CDR2 YYEKEE, per germline (reference sequence).

V usage is TRBV6-5 and J usage is TRBJ2-7; 9 bases are shared with TRBD2. V shed 6 bases and J 3 bases; nucleotides not matched to a gene: 3. The germline gives CDR1 MNHEY, CDR2 SVGAGI. The length of the CDR3 is 13 residues. The CDR3 DNA reads TGTGCCAGCAGGAAAGCGGGAGGCTACGAGCAGTACTTC. Translating it yields CASRKAGGYEQYF.

The chain carries TRBV9 and TRBJ2-1; 11 bases map to TRBD2. Germline V CDR1 and CDR2: SGDLS, YYNGEE. The CDR3 is 15 amino acids. The trim removed 3 bases at V and 4 bases at J, leaving 3 bases unmatched. The CDR3 protein is CASSDIAGGYNEQFF. The CDR3 nucleotides are TGTGCCAGCAGCGATATAGCGGGAGGGTACAATGAGCAGTTCTTC.

V is TRBV11-3 and J is TRBJ2-7; maybe TRBD2 (5 bases). The CDR3 consists of 13 residues. The V gene lost 0 bases and the J gene lost 6 bases, with 9 bases spanning the gap. Per the germline V gene, CDR1 is SGHNT and CDR2 is YENEEA. This CDR3 reads CASSLDPGGEQYF. The CDR3 coding sequence is TGTGCCAGCAGCTTAGATCCAGGAGGCGAGCAGTACTTC.

There are a few counts of this clone. This chain links TRBV23-1 with TRBJ2-7, with 8 bases identical to TRBD1. TRBV23-1 qualifies as an ORF whose function is uncertain. The J segment lost 2 bases and the V segment lost 5 bases, leaving 14 bases of the junction unmatched. This CDR3 spans 17 amino acids. Here the CDR3 DNA reads TGCGCCAGCAGTTTCCCCCTCCGGGACAGGCGACCCTACGAGCAGTACTTC. Its translation: CASSFPLRDRRPYEQYF.

In this sample, this clone turned up a few times. The chain joins TRBV10-1 to TRBJ2-5; TRBD2 matches 8 bases. Germline assignment: CDR1 WNHNN and CDR2 SYGVQD (reference sequence). The CDR3 has 16 residues. V shed 6 bases and J 5 bases; nucleotides not matched to a gene: 14. CDR3 coding DNA: TGCGCCAGCAGCCGGAGCGGGGGATCCTGGAGGGAGACCCAGTACTTC. Translating gives CASSRSGGSWRETQYF.

This chain connects TRBV6-1 to TRBJ2-7; 9 bases agree with TRBD2. Trimming cost V 0 bases and J 3 bases; bases outside gene matches: 0. The CDR3 runs to 14 residues. The germline gives CDR1 MNHNS, CDR2 SASEGT. CDR3 sequence: CASSEARGGYEQYF. DNA of the CDR3: TGTGCCAGCAGTGAAGCGCGGGGGGGCTACGAGCAGTACTTC.

This sequence joins TRBV5-1 and TRBJ2-5; 8 nucleotides match TRBD1. Germline V CDR1 and CDR2: SGHRS, YFSETQ. This CDR3 contains 18 residues. J gave up 7 bases and V 4 bases, and 21 bases lay outside the gene matches. The DNA of the CDR3 is TGCGCCAGCAGCCGGACAGGGCCTCGAGGGGGGATCTTTGGGACCCAGTACTTC. It codes for CASSRTGPRGGIFGTQYF.

The rearrangement uses TRBV5-4 and TRBJ1-2; D is ambiguous. Germline-derived CDR1 and CDR2 are SGHNT and YYREEE (reference sequence). V lost 0 bases to trimming and J lost 8 bases, with 5 bases between them. This CDR3 has 11 amino acids. The CDR3 DNA is TGTGCCAGCAGCTTGGGAGTGGGCTACACCTTC. It translates to CASSLGVGYTF.

The V gene is TRBV9, the J gene TRBJ2-3; D remains unclear. Between the trimmed V and J ends, which lost 4 bases and 6 bases, there was a span of 18 bases. This CDR3 has 15 amino acids. Germline V gene data show CDR1 as SGDLS and CDR2 as YYNGEE. CDR3 nucleotides: TGTGCCAGCAGCACCTCAGCAGGAAGTTCCGATACGCAGTATTTT. This encodes CASSTSAGSSDTQYF.